The present T cell receptor (beta chain) was sequenced within a study of T-cell memory formation after mild COVID-19. General observations from the study: There were some responding clones in pre-infection memory, which suggested that cross-reactive memory had joined.

TCRdb itself ran the 5' RACE reads through MiXCR, one entry per CDR3 protein. The sample holds 580,000 or so distinct CDR3 sequences, approximately 15% seen once. CDR1 is SEHNR, CDR2 FQNEAQ, per germline (reference sequence). The CDR3 runs to 13 residues. Trimming pared 1 base from V and 5 bases from J, leaving 7 bases between. To note about this clonotype: Antigen unknown.

This chain connects TRBV7-9 to TRBJ2-3, with D unresolved. The sample taken for sequencing was PBMCs or a T cell subset sorted from them (not recorded which). The sequence came from an adult woman who had mild COVID-19 (a few samples of this study predate the infection). Cell type and time point are not known. The CDR3 loop reads CASSLDWRDTQYF. CDR3 nucleotide sequence: TGTGCCAGCAGCTTAGACTGGCGAGATACGCAGTATTTT.